Following are 21 T cell receptor beta chains from one sample sequenced in a study of T cells after yellow fever vaccination. TCRdb reprocessed the 5' RACE reads via MiXCR and lists one record per CDR3 protein. The data hold approximately 550,000 distinct CDR3 sequences, with 15% to 20% observed a single time. The input for sequencing was PBMCs, taken 15 days after the yellow fever booster vaccination. The receptors originated from a man younger than 45 who received the YFV17D yellow fever vaccine.

The chain joins TRBV18 to TRBJ2-5; no clear D gene. This CDR3 contains 13 residues. Germline V lookup: CDR1 KGHSH, CDR2 LQKENI. Trimming took 3 bases from V and 5 from J, leaving 10 bases between them. The CDR3 bases are TGTGCCAGCTCACCTGGATTGTACGAGACCCAGTACTTC. Amino acid sequence: CASSPGLYETQYF.

This clonotype was counted only a few times. The gene calls are TRBV20-1 and TRBJ2-5; tentative D call: TRBD2 (5 bases). There are 14 residues in the CDR3. Trimming left V 0 bases short and J 2 bases short, with 10 bases between. The germline V gene encodes CDR1 DFQATT and CDR2 SNEGSKA (reference sequence). CDR3 loop: CSARDVQRQETQYF. CDR3 nucleotide sequence: TGCAGTGCTAGAGATGTGCAGCGGCAAGAGACCCAGTACTTC.

The chain employs TRBV29-1 and TRBJ2-5; 7 bases agree with TRBD2. Trimming at V came to 0 bases and at J to 0 bases, leaving 7 bases not matched to a gene. The germline gives CDR1 SQVTM, CDR2 ANQGSEA. This CDR3 region has 16 residues. CDR3 coding DNA: TGCAGCGTTGAAGATACTCTAGCGGAGAACCAAGAGACCCAGTACTTC. It translates to CSVEDTLAENQETQYF.

There are a few counts of this clonotype. The V gene is TRBV4-1, the J gene TRBJ2-2; maybe TRBD2 (5 bases). The germline V gene has CDR1 MGHRA and CDR2 YSYEKL. V lost 6 bases and J lost 1, with 9 bases in between. This CDR3 comprises 14 residues. The CDR3 loop is CASRLSENTGELFF. DNA of the CDR3: TGCGCCAGCAGACTTAGCGAGAACACCGGGGAGCTGTTTTTT.

CDR3 loop: CASSAGLAVQETQYF. Here the CDR3 DNA reads TGTGCCAGCTCAGCTGGACTAGCGGTTCAAGAGACCCAGTACTTC. This chain connects TRBV18 to TRBJ2-5; the match to TRBD2 covers 10 bases. The V gene's germline CDR1 is KGHSH and CDR2 LQKENI. V lost 5 bases to trimming and J lost 2 bases; unmatched junction nucleotides: 5. The CDR3 has 15 amino acids.

The chain combines TRBV7-8 with TRBJ1-5; the D gene is possibly TRBD1 (5 bases). V lost 5 bases and J lost 7, with 12 bases in between. The length of the CDR3 is 13 residues. Germline V gives CDR1 SGHVS, CDR2 FQNEAQ. CDR3: CASSRGGGQPQHF. CDR3 DNA: TGTGCCAGCAGCCGTGGGGGGGGACAGCCCCAGCATTTT.

This clonotype was seen more than once but under ten times. The chain uses TRBV29-1 and TRBJ1-1; D not resolved. Trimming stripped 7 bases from V and 0 bases from J, with 9 bases between. Germline CDR1 reads SQVTM; CDR2 reads ANQGSEA. The CDR3 runs to 12 residues. CDR3 nucleotide sequence: TGCAGCGGAAGACTCATGAACACTGAAGCTTTCTTT. This gives the protein CSGRLMNTEAFF.

The sample holds a few counts of this clonotype. CDR3 DNA: TGTGCCAGCAGCTTGTATACCCCGGGAGAGCAGTACTTC. Protein sequence: CASSLYTPGEQYF. The rearrangement links TRBV5-8 to TRBJ2-7; D is perhaps TRBD2 (5 bases). V was trimmed by 1 base and J by 7 bases, leaving 12 bases between them. CDR1 is SGHTS and CDR2 is YDEGEE in the germline V gene. The CDR3 loop spans 13 amino acids.

The chain combines TRBV18 with TRBJ2-1; the match to TRBD2 covers 8 bases. The ends lost 9 bases at V and 1 base at J; junction bases unmatched: 5. Per the germline V gene, CDR1 is KGHSH and CDR2 is LQKENI. CDR3 length equals 14 residues. The CDR3: CASQRGGSYNEQFF. The CDR3 DNA reads as TGTGCCAGTCAACGGGGGGGGTCCTACAATGAGCAGTTCTTC.

The rearrangement uses TRBV14 and TRBJ2-7; D is perhaps TRBD2 (7 bases). CDR1 and CDR2 from the germline V gene are SGHDN and FVKESK. The length of the CDR3 is 13 residues. Deletions cut 7 bases from V and 0 bases from J, with 10 bases between. CDR3 DNA sequence: TGTGCCAGCAAAGGGGGGGACTCCTACGAGCAGTACTTC. This codes for CASKGGDSYEQYF. The variable domain in full, with the rest retrieved from reference TRBV14 and TRBJ2-7, is EAGVTQFPSHSVIEKGQTVTLRCDPISGHDNLYWYRRVMGKEIKFLLHFVKESKQDESGMPNNRFLAERTGGTYSTLKVQPAELEDSGVYFCASKGGDSYEQYFGPGTRLTVT.

This clonotype was found a few times. CDR3 region: CASSLALLAGGAEGSYNEQFF. The CDR3 DNA reads as TGTGCCAGCAGCTTAGCGCTTCTAGCGGGAGGTGCAGAGGGGTCCTACAATGAGCAGTTCTTC. The chain couples TRBV7-2 to TRBJ2-1; 11 nucleotides match TRBD2. The V segment lost 0 bases and the J segment 1 base; nucleotides outside the gene matches: 14. Per germline, CDR1 SGHTA and CDR2 FQGNSA. This CDR3 has 21 amino acids.

The CDR3 region has the DNA TGCGCCAGCAGCTTTGTTACCAGCGGTGGCTACACCTTC. The encoded protein is CASSFVTSGGYTF. The chain combines TRBV5-1 with TRBJ1-2; D ambiguous. The CDR3 consists of 13 residues. Trimming shortened V by 2 bases and J by 7 bases, and 12 bases separated the two germline ends. CDR1 SGHRS and CDR2 YFSETQ come from the germline V gene.

This sequence joins TRBV15 and TRBJ2-3; D may match TRBD1 or TRBD2 (6 bases each). The germline V gene encodes CDR1 LNHNV and CDR2 YYDKDF (reference sequence). Trimming took off 4 bases at V and 2 bases at J, with 10 bases between the two ends. The CDR3 contains 14 residues. CDR3 in amino acids: CATSKGGYTDTQYF. CDR3 DNA: TGTGCCACCAGCAAGGGGGGATACACAGATACGCAGTATTTT.

The J gene is TRBJ2-7, the V gene TRBV6-5; D remains unclear. CDR1 and CDR2 (germline): MNHEY, SVGAGI. V lost 0 bases to trimming and J lost 4 bases, with 13 bases between them. This CDR3 is 15 amino acids long. The CDR3 DNA sequence: TGTGCCAGCAGTTACTCCCCCAGGCCCCCTTACGAGCAGTACTTC. Translated: CASSYSPRPPYEQYF.

V is TRBV6-2 or TRBV6-3 and J is TRBJ2-5; weak D call: TRBD2 (6 bases). The germline gives CDR1 MNHEY, CDR2 SVGEGT. The CDR3 has 15 residues. Trimming left V 3 bases short and J 6 bases short, with 17 bases between. The CDR3 bases are TGTGCCAGCAGTTATGGCGGGGCCGGGGAAAAGACCCAGTACTTC. It yields the protein CASSYGGAGEKTQYF.

This clonotype showed up just a few times. Being one base from a much bigger clone, this may be a read error. This chain joins TRBV6-1 and TRBJ2-7, with D uncertain. From germline, CDR1 is MNHNS and CDR2 SASEGT. This CDR3 is 10 amino acids long. V was cut by 3 bases and J by 4 bases, with 1 base left in between. CDR3 coding DNA: TGTGCCAGCAGTGAGTACGAGCAGTACTTC. Translated: CASSEYEQYF.

The rearrangement uses TRBV4-2 and TRBJ1-5; D gene unclear. The CDR3 runs to 16 residues. The V gene's germline CDR1 is LGHNA and CDR2 YNFKEQ. V was shortened by 2 bases and J by 0 bases, with 11 bases between the two germline ends. As DNA, the CDR3 is TGTGCCAGCAGCCAAACCTGGGATACTAGCAATCAGCCCCAGCATTTT. It is translated as CASSQTWDTSNQPQHF.

The chain combines TRBV7-8 with TRBJ2-6; D is undetermined. The germline V and J ends were trimmed by 7 bases and 3 bases, with 16 bases remaining between them. Germline CDR1 and CDR2: SGHVS and FQNEAQ. This CDR3 has 16 residues. Here the CDR3 DNA reads TGTGCCAGCACCCCCCGGAACCCGGATGGGGCCAACGTCCTGACTTTC. Translating gives CASTPRNPDGANVLTF.

In this sample, this clonotype turned up a few times. The gene calls are TRBV29-1 and TRBJ2-7; D gene ambiguous. Trimming took off 4 bases at V and 3 bases at J, with 10 bases between the two ends. Germline V gives CDR1 SQVTM, CDR2 ANQGSEA. The CDR3 sequence is 12 residues long. The CDR3, as DNA: TGCAGCGTTGTTAGTCCCCTCTACGAGCAGTACTTC. It codes for CSVVSPLYEQYF.

The sample holds one count of this clonotype. The chain carries TRBV12-5 and TRBJ2-2; TRBD1 agrees at 7 bases. Trimming at V came to 2 bases and at J to 4 bases, leaving 10 bases not matched to a gene. Germline V gene data show CDR1 as LGHNT and CDR2 as FRNRAP. CDR3 size: 17 residues. The CDR3 is CASGLPHPDRSTGELFF. The CDR3 DNA is TGTGCTAGTGGTTTGCCACACCCGGACAGGTCCACCGGGGAGCTGTTTTTT.

This clonotype was counted a few times. V is TRBV3-1 and J is TRBJ2-4; D is perhaps TRBD1 or TRBD2 (5 bases each). The ends were cut back, 0 bases at V and 8 bases at J, with 5 bases in the middle. CDR1 and CDR2 from the germline V gene are LGHDT and YNNKEL (reference sequence). The CDR3 is 12 residues long. The DNA of the CDR3 is TGTGCCAGCAGCCAAGAGGGGGACATTCAGTACTTC. Its protein product is CASSQEGDIQYF.